The 5 T cell receptor beta chains below come from one sample, sequenced in a study of blood T cell repertoires in COVID-19. The repertoire was sequenced with immunoSEQ multiplex PCR; TCRdb's copy has only in-frame clones and lacks some. Of around 230,000 clones listed, 85% to 90% were seen once; the top ten hold 11%. Specimen: peripheral blood. These receptors were collected from a man aged 50 to 59 with COVID-19, enrolled during active disease.

This rearrangement joins TRBV7-3 to TRBJ2-1, with 7 bases aligning to TRBD1. This CDR3 comprises 14 residues. Germline trimming cut 5 bases from V and 6 bases from J; bases unmatched to any gene: 7. The V gene's germline CDR1 is SGHTA and CDR2 FQGTGA. CDR3 protein: CASSPGQARNEQFF. The CDR3 DNA reads as TGTGCCAGCAGCCCAGGACAGGCTCGCAATGAGCAGTTCTTC.

This clone has a handful of counts. The chain has TRBV5-1 and TRBJ2-1; 10 bases map to TRBD1. J was trimmed by 8 bases and V by 3 bases; bases with no gene match: 5. The CDR3 covers 14 residues. The germline V gene encodes CDR1 SGHRS and CDR2 YFSETQ. The CDR3 spells CASSWTGGLDEQFF. CDR3 DNA sequence: TGCGCCAGCAGCTGGACAGGGGGTTTAGATGAGCAGTTCTTC.

The chain recombines TRBV4-2 with TRBJ2-1; TRBD2 agrees at 7 bases. The junction had 14 bases not matched to a gene; V was cut back by 0 bases and J by 9 bases. CDR3 size: 17 residues. Germline assignment: CDR1 LGHNA and CDR2 YNFKEQ. The DNA of the CDR3 is TGTGCCAGCAGCCAAGATCCGGGCGGACTAGACAGAGGTGAGCAGTTCTTC. The encoded protein is CASSQDPGGLDRGEQFF.

This clone was counted once. The rearrangement links TRBV27 to TRBJ1-5, with D perhaps matching TRBD1 (6 bases). Germline CDR1 is MNHEY and CDR2 is SMNVEV (reference sequence). This CDR3 has 13 amino acids. V lost 10 bases to trimming and J lost 5 bases, with 15 bases between them. The CDR3, as DNA: TGTGCCACGCGTGCAGGGGTCCATCAGCCCCAGCATTTT. This sequence encodes CATRAGVHQPQHF.

The chain joins TRBV9 to TRBJ2-3; a possible D gene is TRBD2 (5 bases). This CDR3 region has 14 residues. CDR1 and CDR2 (germline): SGDLS, YYNGEE. The V and J ends lost 4 bases and 1 base respectively, with 10 bases between them. CDR3 nucleotide sequence: TGTGCCAGCAGCCTTGGGCGGGGCACAGATACGCAGTATTTT. It codes for CASSLGRGTDTQYF.